The clone carrying this T cell receptor (beta chain) was seen only a few times. Its specificity is not known. This specimen comes from a study of identical twins. Findings and caveats of the study: Beta out-of-frame sequences showed weaker excess twin sharing. Whereas memory repertoires showed no such difference, abundant cord blood beta clonotypes carried fewer insertions.

Using its own MiXCR run on the 5' RACE reads, TCRdb lists one record per CDR3 protein. Here the sample spans hundreds of thousands of distinct CDR3 sequences, over 11% being singletons. The CDR3 runs 15 residues. CDR1 is SGHVS and CDR2 is FQNEAQ in the germline V gene. V gave up 3 bases and J gave up 5 bases, with 15 bases separating them. This chain joins TRBV7-8 and TRBJ2-3, with D tentatively TRBD2 (7 bases). The TCR originated in a woman aged 18-29 years in good health. Sequencing used memory (CD45RO+) T cells sorted from blood. The CDR3 DNA reads as TGTGCCAGCAGCTTGGGGGGGCTGTCTTTAGATACGCAGTATTTT. It is translated as CASSLGGLSLDTQYF.